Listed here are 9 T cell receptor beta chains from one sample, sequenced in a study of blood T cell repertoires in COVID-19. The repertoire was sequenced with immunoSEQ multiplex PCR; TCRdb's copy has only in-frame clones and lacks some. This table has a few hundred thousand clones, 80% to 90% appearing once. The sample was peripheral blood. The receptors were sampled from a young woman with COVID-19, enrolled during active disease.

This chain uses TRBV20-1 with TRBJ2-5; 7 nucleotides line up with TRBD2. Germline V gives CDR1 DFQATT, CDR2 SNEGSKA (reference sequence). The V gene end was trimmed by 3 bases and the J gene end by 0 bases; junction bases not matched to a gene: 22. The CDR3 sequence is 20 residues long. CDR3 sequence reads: CSASPLDLAVDFGYQETQYF. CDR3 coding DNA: TGCAGTGCTAGTCCCCTGGACCTAGCGGTCGACTTTGGGTACCAAGAGACCCAGTACTTC.

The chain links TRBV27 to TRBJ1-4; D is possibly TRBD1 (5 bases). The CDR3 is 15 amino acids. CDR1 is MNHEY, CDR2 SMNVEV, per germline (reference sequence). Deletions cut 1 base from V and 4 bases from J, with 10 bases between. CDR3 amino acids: CASSLFGQGNEKLFF. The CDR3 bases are TGTGCCAGCAGTTTATTCGGGCAGGGTAATGAAAAACTGTTTTTT.

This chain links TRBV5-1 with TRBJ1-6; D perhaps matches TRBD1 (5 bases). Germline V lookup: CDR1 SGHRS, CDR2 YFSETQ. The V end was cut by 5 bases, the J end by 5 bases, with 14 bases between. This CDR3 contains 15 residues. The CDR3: CASSFVRGNNSPLHF. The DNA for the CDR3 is TGCGCCAGCAGTTTCGTCCGGGGGAATAATTCACCCCTCCACTTT.

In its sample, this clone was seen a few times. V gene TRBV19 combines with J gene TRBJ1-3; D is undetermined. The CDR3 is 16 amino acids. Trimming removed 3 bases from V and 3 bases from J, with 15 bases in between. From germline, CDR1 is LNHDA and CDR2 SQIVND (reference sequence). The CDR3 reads CASSMEGSPDGNTIYF. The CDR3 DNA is TGTGCCAGTAGTATGGAGGGCTCACCGGATGGAAACACCATATATTTT.

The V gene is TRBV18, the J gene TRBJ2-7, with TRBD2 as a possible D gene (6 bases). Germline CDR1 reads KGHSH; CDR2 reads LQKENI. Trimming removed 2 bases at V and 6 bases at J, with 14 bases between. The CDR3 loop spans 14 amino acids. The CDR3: CASSPGSGVLEQYF. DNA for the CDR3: TGTGCCAGCTCACCAGGATCGGGGGTTCTCGAGCAGTACTTC.

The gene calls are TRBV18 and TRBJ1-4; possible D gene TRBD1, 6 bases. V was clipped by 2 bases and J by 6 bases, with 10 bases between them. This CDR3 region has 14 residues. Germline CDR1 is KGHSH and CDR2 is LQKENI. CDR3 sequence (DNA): TGTGCCAGCTCACCAAAGGGGGGGGATGAAAAACTGTTTTTT. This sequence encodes CASSPKGGDEKLFF.

The CDR3: CASSPTTGGLTEAFF. The CDR3 DNA is TGTGCCAGCAGCCCCACGACAGGGGGCTTAACTGAAGCTTTCTTT. This chain joins TRBV14 and TRBJ1-1, with TRBD1 matching 10 bases. Germline CDR1 SGHDN, CDR2 FVKESK. Trimming cost V 4 bases and J 5 bases; bases outside gene matches: 7. There are 15 residues in the CDR3.

CDR3 in amino acids: CASITGLAGTDTQYF. The CDR3 DNA reads as TGTGCCAGCATCACGGGACTAGCAGGGACAGATACGCAGTATTTT. The V call is TRBV28, the J call TRBJ2-3; 9 bases map to TRBD2. This CDR3 comprises 15 residues. The germline V gene encodes CDR1 MDHEN and CDR2 SYDVKM. The J segment lost 3 bases and the V segment lost 7 bases, leaving 8 bases of the junction unmatched.

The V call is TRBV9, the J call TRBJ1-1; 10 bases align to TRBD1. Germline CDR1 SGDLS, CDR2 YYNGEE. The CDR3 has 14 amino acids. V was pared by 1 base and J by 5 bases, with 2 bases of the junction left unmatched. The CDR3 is CASSVRTGGTEAFF. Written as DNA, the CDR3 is TGTGCCAGCAGCGTACGGACAGGGGGAACTGAAGCTTTCTTT.